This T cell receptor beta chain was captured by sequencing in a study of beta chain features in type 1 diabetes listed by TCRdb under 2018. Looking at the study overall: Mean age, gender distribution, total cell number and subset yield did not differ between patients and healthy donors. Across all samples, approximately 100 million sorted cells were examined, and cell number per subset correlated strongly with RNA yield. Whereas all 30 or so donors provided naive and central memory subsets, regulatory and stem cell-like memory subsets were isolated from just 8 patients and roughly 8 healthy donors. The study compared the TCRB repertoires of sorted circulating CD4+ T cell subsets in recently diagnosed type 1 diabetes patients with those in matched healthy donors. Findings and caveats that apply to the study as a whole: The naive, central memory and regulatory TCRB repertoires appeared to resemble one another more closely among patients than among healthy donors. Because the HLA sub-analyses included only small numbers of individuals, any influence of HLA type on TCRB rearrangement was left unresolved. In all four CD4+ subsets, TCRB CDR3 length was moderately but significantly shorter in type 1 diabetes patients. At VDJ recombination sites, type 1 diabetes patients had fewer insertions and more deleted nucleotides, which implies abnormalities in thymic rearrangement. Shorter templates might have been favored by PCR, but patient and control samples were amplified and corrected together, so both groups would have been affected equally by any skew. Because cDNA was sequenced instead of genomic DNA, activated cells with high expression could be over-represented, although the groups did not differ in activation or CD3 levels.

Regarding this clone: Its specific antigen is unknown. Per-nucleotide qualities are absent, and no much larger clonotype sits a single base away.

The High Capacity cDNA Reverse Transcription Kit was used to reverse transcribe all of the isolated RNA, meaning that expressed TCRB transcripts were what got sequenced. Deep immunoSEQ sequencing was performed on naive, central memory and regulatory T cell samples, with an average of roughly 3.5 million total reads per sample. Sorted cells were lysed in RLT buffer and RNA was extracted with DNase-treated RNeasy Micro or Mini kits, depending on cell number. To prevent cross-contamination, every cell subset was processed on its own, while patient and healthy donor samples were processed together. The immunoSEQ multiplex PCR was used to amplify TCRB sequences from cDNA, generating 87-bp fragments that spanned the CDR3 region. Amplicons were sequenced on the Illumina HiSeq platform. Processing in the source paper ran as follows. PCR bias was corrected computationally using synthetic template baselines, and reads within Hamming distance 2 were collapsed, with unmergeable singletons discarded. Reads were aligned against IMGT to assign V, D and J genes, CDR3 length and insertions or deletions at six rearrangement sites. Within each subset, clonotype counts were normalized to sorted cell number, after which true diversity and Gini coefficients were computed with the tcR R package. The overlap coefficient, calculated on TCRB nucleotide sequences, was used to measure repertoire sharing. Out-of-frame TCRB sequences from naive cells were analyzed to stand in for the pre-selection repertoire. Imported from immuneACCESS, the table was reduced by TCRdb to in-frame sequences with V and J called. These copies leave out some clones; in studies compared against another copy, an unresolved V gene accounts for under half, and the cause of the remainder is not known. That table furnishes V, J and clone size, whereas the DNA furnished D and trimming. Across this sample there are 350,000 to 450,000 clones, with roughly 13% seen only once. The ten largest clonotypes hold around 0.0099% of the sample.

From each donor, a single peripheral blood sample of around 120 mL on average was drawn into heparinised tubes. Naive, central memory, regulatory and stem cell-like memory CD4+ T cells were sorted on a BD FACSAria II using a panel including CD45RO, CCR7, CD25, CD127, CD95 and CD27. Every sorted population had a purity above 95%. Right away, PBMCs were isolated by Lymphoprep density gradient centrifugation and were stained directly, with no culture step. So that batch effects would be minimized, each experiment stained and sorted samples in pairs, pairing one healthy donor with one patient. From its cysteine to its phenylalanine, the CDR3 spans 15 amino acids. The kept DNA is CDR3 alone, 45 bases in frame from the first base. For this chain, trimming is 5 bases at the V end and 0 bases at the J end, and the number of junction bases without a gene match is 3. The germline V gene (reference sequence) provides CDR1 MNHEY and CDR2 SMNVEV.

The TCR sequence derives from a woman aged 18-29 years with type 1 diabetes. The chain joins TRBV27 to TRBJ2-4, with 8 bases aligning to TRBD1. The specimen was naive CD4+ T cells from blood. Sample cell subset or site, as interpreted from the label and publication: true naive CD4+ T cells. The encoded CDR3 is CASSDRGLAKNIQYF. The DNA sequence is TGTGCCAGCAGTGACAGGGGCCTAGCCAAAAACATTCAGTACTTC.